The 25 T cell receptor beta chains below all came from one sample that was sequenced in a study of T cells expressing NK-cell markers. TCRdb re-analyzed the 5' RACE reads; it lists each CDR3 protein once, without DNA. Here the sample table reports about 110,000 distinct CDR3 sequences. Sequencing was done on a sample of blood T cells: a sorted CD56 or NKG2C T cell subset, CD4+ or CD8+ T cells, or bulk PBMC T cells (not recorded which). These receptors all come from a woman between 18 and 70 years old in good health.

The J gene is TRBJ2-7, the V gene TRBV5-4; TCRdb's D call, TRBD2, is unchecked because there is no DNA. This CDR3 contains 13 residues. Looked up from germline, CDR1 is SGHNT and CDR2 is YYREEE (reference sequence). CDR3 loop: CASRGTDSYEQYF.

The chain joins TRBV20-1 to TRBJ2-7; TCRdb designates TRBD1, a call that cannot be tested without DNA. The CDR3 is made up of 16 amino acids. Germline CDR1 and CDR2: DFQATT and SNEGSKA (reference sequence). The chain's CDR3 is CSAVLPGQGAYYEQYF.

The genes are TRBV19 and TRBJ2-5; TCRdb's D call of TRBD1 is untestable without DNA. There are 13 residues in the CDR3. Germline V gives CDR1 LNHDA, CDR2 SQIVND (reference sequence). CDR3 loop: CASSNRGEETQYF.

This rearrangement joins TRBV7-9 to TRBJ2-7. This CDR3 has 13 residues. Germline V CDR1 and CDR2: SEHNR, FQNEAQ (reference sequence). CDR3 residues: CASSLVQVHEQYF.

The chain is built from TRBV24-1 and TRBJ1-1. In germline, CDR1 is KGHDR, CDR2 SFDVKD. CDR3 length: 15 residues. CDR3 region: CATSEGSLGSTEAFF.

The chain is built from TRBV3-1 and TRBJ1-5; TCRdb's D call, TRBD1, is unchecked because there is no DNA. The CDR3 extends over 14 amino acids. The germline gives CDR1 LGHDT, CDR2 YNNKEL (reference sequence). CDR3 in amino acids: CASSQRGGNQPQHF.

This chain joins TRBV6-5 and TRBJ2-1. The CDR3 loop spans 14 amino acids. Germline CDR1 and CDR2: MNHEY and SVGAGI. CDR3 loop: CASSYSGSYNEQFF.

This chain uses TRBV20-1 with TRBJ2-7; TCRdb proposes TRBD2, but this gene call is untestable without DNA. Germline V gene sequence: CDR1 DFQATT, CDR2 SNEGSKA (reference sequence). The CDR3 is made up of 13 amino acids. CDR3 sequence reads: CSALPGLIYEQYF.

V gene TRBV27 combines with J gene TRBJ2-5; TCRdb's D gene call, TRBD2, goes unchecked for lack of DNA. The CDR3 is 17 residues long. Germline lookup yields CDR1 MNHEY and CDR2 SMNVEV (reference sequence). CDR3 protein: CASSDPRSSGKQETQYF.

V and J are TRBV4-3 and TRBJ1-1; TCRdb's assignment of TRBD1 cannot be checked, as there is no DNA. Germline assignment: CDR1 LGHNA and CDR2 YSLEER. This CDR3 comprises 14 residues. The CDR3 protein is CASSQDSRQEEAFF.

The gene calls are TRBV7-6 and TRBJ1-6; the TCRdb call, TRBD1, lacks DNA for checking. The CDR3 spans 16 residues. Germline V gene data show CDR1 as SGHVS and CDR2 as FNYEAQ. CDR3 residues: CASSLSPGQGNSPLHF.

The rearrangement uses TRBV29-1 and TRBJ2-1; TCRdb returns TRBD2, unconfirmable since there is no DNA. Germline V gives CDR1 SQVTM, CDR2 ANQGSEA. CDR3 length equals 13 residues. CDR3 amino acids: CSAGTSGANEQFF.

The V gene is TRBV6-2 or TRBV6-3, the J gene TRBJ2-7; checking the TCRdb D call of TRBD2 is not possible without DNA. The germline CDR1 and CDR2 sequences are MNHEY and SVGEGT. This CDR3 contains 16 residues. The CDR3 loop is CASTYGGLRTSGEQYF.

The chain has TRBV6-5 and TRBJ2-5. The CDR3 loop spans 15 amino acids. Germline lookup yields CDR1 MNHEY and CDR2 SVGAGI. CDR3 sequence: CASSYWSGDQETQYF.

This chain joins TRBV7-8 and TRBJ2-7; TCRdb's D gene call, TRBD2, goes unchecked for lack of DNA. The CDR3 contains 15 residues. Germline V gene lookup returns CDR1 SGHVS and CDR2 FQNEAQ. CDR3 residues: CASSPPGSGTLEQYF.

V usage is TRBV15 and J usage is TRBJ1-6; without DNA, the TCRdb call of TRBD1 cannot be checked. Germline CDR1 LNHNV, CDR2 YYDKDF (reference sequence). The CDR3 loop spans 15 amino acids. The CDR3: CATSGEGQRFSPLHF. Complete variable domain (other parts from reference TRBV15 and TRBJ1-6): DAMVIQNPRYQVTQFGKPVTLSCSQTLNHNVMYWYQQKSSQAPKLLFHYYDKDFNNEADTPDNFQSRRPNTSFCFLDIRSPGLGDTAMYLCATSGEGQRFSPLHFGNGTRLTVT.

The J gene is TRBJ2-2, the V gene TRBV7-2; no DNA is available, so the TRBD1 call from TCRdb remains unchecked. Germline CDR1 reads SGHTA; CDR2 reads FQGNSA. There are 16 residues in the CDR3. The CDR3 reads CASSLPGGSYNGELFF. Together with reference TRBV7-2 and TRBJ2-2, the CDR3 gives the full variable domain: GAGVSQSPSNKVTEKGKDVELRCDPISGHTALYWYRQSLGQGLEFLIYFQGNSAPDKSGLPSDRFSAERTGGSVSTLTIQRTQQEDSAVYLCASSLPGGSYNGELFFGEGSRLTVL.

The chain links TRBV5-1 to TRBJ2-3; the TRBD1 assignment by TCRdb is unverifiable without DNA. Looked up from germline, CDR1 is SGHRS and CDR2 is YFSETQ. This CDR3 comprises 15 residues. This CDR3 reads CASSWGQGLTDTQYF.

CDR3 region: CASSLPGLAGVEQYF. This sequence joins TRBV12-3 or TRBV12-4 and TRBJ2-7; TCRdb selects TRBD2, and the lack of DNA leaves this call unchecked. This CDR3 region has 15 residues.

CDR3 region: CASSLHRVLDTEAFF. The gene calls are TRBV27 and TRBJ1-1; TCRdb's D call of TRBD1 is untestable without DNA. The CDR3 length is 15 residues. The germline V gene has CDR1 MNHEY and CDR2 SMNVEV (reference sequence).

This chain connects TRBV4-3 to TRBJ1-2; TCRdb's assignment of TRBD1 cannot be checked, as there is no DNA. The CDR3 has 14 amino acids. CDR1 and CDR2 (germline): LGHNA, YSLEER. This CDR3 reads CASSQETVNYGYTF.

The rearrangement links TRBV12-3 or TRBV12-4 to TRBJ1-4; without DNA, the TCRdb call of TRBD1 cannot be checked. This CDR3 contains 15 residues. CDR3 sequence reads: CASSWGQGGNEKLFF.

CDR3 amino acids: CASRGQAVGYTF. The V and J genes are TRBV6-5 and TRBJ1-2; TCRdb calls TRBD1, which cannot be checked without DNA. The CDR3 is made up of 12 amino acids. Germline V gene data show CDR1 as MNHEY and CDR2 as SVGAGI.

V and J are TRBV5-1 and TRBJ2-7. Germline values: CDR1 SGHRS, CDR2 YFSETQ. The CDR3 is 12 residues long. CDR3 residues: CASSGVSYEQYF.

The J gene is TRBJ1-1, the V gene TRBV5-6. The length of the CDR3 is 12 residues. Germline V lookup: CDR1 SGHDT, CDR2 YYEEEE. This chain's CDR3 is CASSSEYTEAFF.